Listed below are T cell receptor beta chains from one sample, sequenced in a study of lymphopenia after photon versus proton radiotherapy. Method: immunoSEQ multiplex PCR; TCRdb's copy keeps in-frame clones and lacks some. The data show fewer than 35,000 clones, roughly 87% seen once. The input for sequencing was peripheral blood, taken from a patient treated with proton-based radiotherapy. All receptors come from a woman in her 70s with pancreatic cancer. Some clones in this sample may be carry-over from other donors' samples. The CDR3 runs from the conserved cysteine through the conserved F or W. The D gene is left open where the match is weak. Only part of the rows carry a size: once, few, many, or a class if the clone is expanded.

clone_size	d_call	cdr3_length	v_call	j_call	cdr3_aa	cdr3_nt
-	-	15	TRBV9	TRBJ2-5	CASSGLQTGRETQYF	TGTGCCAGCAGCGGTTTACAGACCGGCCGAGAGACCCAGTACTTC
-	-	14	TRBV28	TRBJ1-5	CASMKMSGNQPQHF	TGTGCCAGCATGAAGATGTCTGGCAATCAGCCCCAGCATTTT
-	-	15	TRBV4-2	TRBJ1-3	CASSRTFPSGNTIYF	TGTGCCAGCAGCCGGACCTTTCCCTCTGGAAACACCATATATTTT
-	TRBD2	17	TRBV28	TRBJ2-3	CASSLSVAGGGKDTQYF	TGTGCCAGCAGTTTAAGTGTAGCGGGAGGAGGAAAAGATACGCAGTATTTT
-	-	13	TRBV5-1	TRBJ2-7	CASSTDQGGEQYF	TGCGCCAGCAGCACGGACCAGGGCGGCGAGCAGTACTTC
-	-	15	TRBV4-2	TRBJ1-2	CASSQDRASHYGYTF	TGTGCCAGCAGCCAAGACAGGGCCTCTCACTATGGCTACACCTTC
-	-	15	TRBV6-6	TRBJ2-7	CASSYLPGREYEQYF	TGTGCCAGCAGTTATTTACCGGGCAGGGAGTACGAGCAGTACTTC
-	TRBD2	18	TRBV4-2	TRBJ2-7	CASSQAGLAGGRSYEQYF	TGTGCCAGCAGCCAAGCGGGCCTAGCGGGTGGCCGCTCCTACGAGCAGTACTTC
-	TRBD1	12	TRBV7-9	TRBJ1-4	CASSLGTGELFF	TGTGCCAGCAGCTTGGGGACAGGCGAACTGTTTTTT
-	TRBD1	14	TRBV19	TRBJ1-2	CASSSRTGDYGYTF	TGTGCCAGTAGTTCCCGGACAGGGGACTATGGCTACACCTTC
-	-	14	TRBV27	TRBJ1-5	CASRSVIRGQPQHF	TGTGCCAGCAGGTCCGTCATAAGGGGTCAGCCCCAGCATTTT
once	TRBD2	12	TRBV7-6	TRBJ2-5	CASGTSGVAQYF	TGTGCCAGCGGCACTAGCGGTGTGGCCCAGTACTTC
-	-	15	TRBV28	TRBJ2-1	CASSRRLSGANEQFF	TGTGCCAGCAGCCGAAGGCTATCGGGGGCCAATGAGCAGTTCTTC
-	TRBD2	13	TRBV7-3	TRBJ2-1	CASNPSGGNEQFF	TGTGCCAGCAACCCTAGCGGGGGGAATGAGCAGTTCTTC
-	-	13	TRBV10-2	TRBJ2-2	CASSESRTGELFF	TGCGCCAGCAGTGAGTCCAGGACCGGGGAGCTGTTTTTT
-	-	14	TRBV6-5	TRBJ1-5	CASRDGQSNQPQHF	TGTGCCAGCAGGGACGGACAGAGCAATCAGCCCCAGCATTTT
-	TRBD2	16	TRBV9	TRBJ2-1	CASSVELAGLNNEQFF	TGTGCCAGCAGCGTAGAACTAGCGGGGTTAAACAATGAGCAGTTCTTC
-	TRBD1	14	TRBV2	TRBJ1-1	CASRPGTGGTEAFF	TGTGCCAGCAGGCCCGGGACAGGGGGGACTGAAGCTTTCTTT
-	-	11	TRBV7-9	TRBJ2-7	CASSLVQEQYF	TGTGCCAGCAGCTTAGTTCAAGAGCAGTACTTC
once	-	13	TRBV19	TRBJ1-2	CASSQTGNYGYTF	TGTGCCAGTAGTCAGACGGGAAACTATGGCTACACCTTC
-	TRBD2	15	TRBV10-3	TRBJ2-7	CAISDGLAGGYEQYF	TGTGCCATCAGTGATGGACTAGCGGGCGGATACGAGCAGTACTTC
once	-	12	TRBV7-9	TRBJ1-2	CASSPSPYGYTF	TGTGCCAGCAGCCCGTCCCCCTATGGCTACACCTTC
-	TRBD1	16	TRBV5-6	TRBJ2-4	CASSPDLGTGENIQYF	TGTGCCAGCAGCCCCGACTTAGGGACAGGGGAAAACATTCAGTACTTC
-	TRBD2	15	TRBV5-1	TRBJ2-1	CASSSLAGVYNEQFF	TGCGCCAGCAGCTCTCTAGCGGGGGTTTACAATGAGCAGTTCTTC
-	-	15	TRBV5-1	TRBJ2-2	CASSSSFTNTGELFF	TGCGCCAGCAGCTCGAGTTTTACTAACACCGGGGAGCTGTTTTTT
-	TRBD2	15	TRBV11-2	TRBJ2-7	CASSVSGSGSGEQYF	TGTGCCAGCAGCGTTAGCGGGAGCGGCTCGGGCGAGCAGTACTTC
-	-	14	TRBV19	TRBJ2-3	CASSRDGTPDTQYF	TGTGCCAGTAGCAGAGATGGGACCCCAGATACGCAGTATTTT
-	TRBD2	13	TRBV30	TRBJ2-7	CAWGTSGRFEQYF	TGTGCCTGGGGGACTAGCGGGAGATTCGAGCAGTACTTC
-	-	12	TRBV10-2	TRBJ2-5	CASSEHQETQYF	TGCGCCAGCAGTGAGCACCAAGAGACCCAGTACTTC
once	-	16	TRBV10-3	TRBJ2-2	CAISEWGGLNTGELFF	TGTGCCATCAGTGAGTGGGGCGGCCTGAACACCGGGGAGCTGTTTTTT
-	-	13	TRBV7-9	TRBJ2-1	CASSLGTGNEQFF	TGTGCCAGCAGCTTAGGGACTGGCAATGAGCAGTTCTTC
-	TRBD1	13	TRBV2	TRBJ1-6	CASETGANSPLHF	TGTGCCAGCGAGACAGGGGCCAATTCACCCCTCCACTTT
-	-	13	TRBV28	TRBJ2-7	CASSQTVPYEQYF	TGTGCCAGCAGTCAGACGGTGCCCTACGAGCAGTACTTC
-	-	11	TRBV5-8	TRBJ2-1	CASSLGNEQFF	TGTGCCAGCAGCTTGGGCAATGAGCAGTTCTTC
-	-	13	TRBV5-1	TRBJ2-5	CASSRDQAGTQYF	TGCGCCAGCAGCCGGGATCAGGCCGGGACCCAGTACTTC
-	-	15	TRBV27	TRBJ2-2	CASSNEEGRVGELFF	TGTGCCAGCAGTAACGAGGAGGGCCGGGTCGGGGAGCTGTTTTTT
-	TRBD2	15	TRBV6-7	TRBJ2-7	CASSTTSGVCYEQYF	TGTGCCAGCAGCACCACTAGCGGGGTATGCTACGAGCAGTACTTC
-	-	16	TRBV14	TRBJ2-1	CASSQGAGRMDNEQFF	TGTGCCAGCAGCCAAGGAGCAGGGCGGATGGACAATGAGCAGTTCTTC
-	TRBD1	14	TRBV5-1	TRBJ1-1	CASSWDSRGTEAFF	TGCGCCAGTAGCTGGGACAGCCGGGGAACTGAAGCTTTCTTT
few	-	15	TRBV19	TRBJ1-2	CASSTRDGLFYGYTF	TGTGCCAGTAGCACTAGGGACGGCCTATTCTATGGCTACACCTTC
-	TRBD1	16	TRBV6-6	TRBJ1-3	CASSARQGTSGNTIYF	TGTGCCAGCAGCGCAAGACAGGGAACCTCTGGAAACACCATATATTTT
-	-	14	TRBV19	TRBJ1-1	CASSISKGRGEAFF	TGTGCCAGTAGTATAAGCAAGGGCCGGGGTGAAGCTTTCTTT
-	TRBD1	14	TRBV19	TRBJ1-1	CASSRQGEGTEAFF	TGTGCCAGTAGTAGACAGGGTGAGGGCACTGAAGCTTTCTTT
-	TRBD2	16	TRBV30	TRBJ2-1	CAWIRTSGRIWDEQFF	TGTGCCTGGATCAGGACTAGCGGGAGGATCTGGGATGAGCAGTTCTTC
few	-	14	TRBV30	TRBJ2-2	CAWSRMGITGELFF	TGTGCCTGGAGCCGGATGGGCATCACCGGGGAGCTGTTTTTT
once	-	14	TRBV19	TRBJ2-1	CASTRSPGLDEQFF	TGTGCCAGTACCAGAAGCCCAGGGTTGGATGAGCAGTTCTTC